A single TCR beta chain is shown here with its context. This PCR relied on a set of 60 Vbeta primers and 13 Jbeta primers. The assay was immunoSEQ multiplex PCR, and TCRdb's table has in-frame clones only and misses some. The sample gives around 99,000 clones, approximately 81% of which show up once; under 2.5% is in the top ten. The sample comes from a study of cytomegalovirus exposure and HLA in healthy donors. Material for sequencing was PBMCs. The sequence was collected from a woman in her 30s in good health and CMV-seronegative.

The CDR3 sequence is CATSRDPGGSGELFF. CDR3 bases: TGTGCCACCAGCAGAGATCCGGGGGGATCCGGGGAGCTGTTTTTT. The rearrangement joins TRBV15 to TRBJ2-2, with 7 bases fitting TRBD2. Trimming took 0 bases from V and 6 from J; bases not matched to a gene: 4. Germline CDR1 LNHNV, CDR2 YYDKDF (reference sequence). This CDR3 has 15 residues.